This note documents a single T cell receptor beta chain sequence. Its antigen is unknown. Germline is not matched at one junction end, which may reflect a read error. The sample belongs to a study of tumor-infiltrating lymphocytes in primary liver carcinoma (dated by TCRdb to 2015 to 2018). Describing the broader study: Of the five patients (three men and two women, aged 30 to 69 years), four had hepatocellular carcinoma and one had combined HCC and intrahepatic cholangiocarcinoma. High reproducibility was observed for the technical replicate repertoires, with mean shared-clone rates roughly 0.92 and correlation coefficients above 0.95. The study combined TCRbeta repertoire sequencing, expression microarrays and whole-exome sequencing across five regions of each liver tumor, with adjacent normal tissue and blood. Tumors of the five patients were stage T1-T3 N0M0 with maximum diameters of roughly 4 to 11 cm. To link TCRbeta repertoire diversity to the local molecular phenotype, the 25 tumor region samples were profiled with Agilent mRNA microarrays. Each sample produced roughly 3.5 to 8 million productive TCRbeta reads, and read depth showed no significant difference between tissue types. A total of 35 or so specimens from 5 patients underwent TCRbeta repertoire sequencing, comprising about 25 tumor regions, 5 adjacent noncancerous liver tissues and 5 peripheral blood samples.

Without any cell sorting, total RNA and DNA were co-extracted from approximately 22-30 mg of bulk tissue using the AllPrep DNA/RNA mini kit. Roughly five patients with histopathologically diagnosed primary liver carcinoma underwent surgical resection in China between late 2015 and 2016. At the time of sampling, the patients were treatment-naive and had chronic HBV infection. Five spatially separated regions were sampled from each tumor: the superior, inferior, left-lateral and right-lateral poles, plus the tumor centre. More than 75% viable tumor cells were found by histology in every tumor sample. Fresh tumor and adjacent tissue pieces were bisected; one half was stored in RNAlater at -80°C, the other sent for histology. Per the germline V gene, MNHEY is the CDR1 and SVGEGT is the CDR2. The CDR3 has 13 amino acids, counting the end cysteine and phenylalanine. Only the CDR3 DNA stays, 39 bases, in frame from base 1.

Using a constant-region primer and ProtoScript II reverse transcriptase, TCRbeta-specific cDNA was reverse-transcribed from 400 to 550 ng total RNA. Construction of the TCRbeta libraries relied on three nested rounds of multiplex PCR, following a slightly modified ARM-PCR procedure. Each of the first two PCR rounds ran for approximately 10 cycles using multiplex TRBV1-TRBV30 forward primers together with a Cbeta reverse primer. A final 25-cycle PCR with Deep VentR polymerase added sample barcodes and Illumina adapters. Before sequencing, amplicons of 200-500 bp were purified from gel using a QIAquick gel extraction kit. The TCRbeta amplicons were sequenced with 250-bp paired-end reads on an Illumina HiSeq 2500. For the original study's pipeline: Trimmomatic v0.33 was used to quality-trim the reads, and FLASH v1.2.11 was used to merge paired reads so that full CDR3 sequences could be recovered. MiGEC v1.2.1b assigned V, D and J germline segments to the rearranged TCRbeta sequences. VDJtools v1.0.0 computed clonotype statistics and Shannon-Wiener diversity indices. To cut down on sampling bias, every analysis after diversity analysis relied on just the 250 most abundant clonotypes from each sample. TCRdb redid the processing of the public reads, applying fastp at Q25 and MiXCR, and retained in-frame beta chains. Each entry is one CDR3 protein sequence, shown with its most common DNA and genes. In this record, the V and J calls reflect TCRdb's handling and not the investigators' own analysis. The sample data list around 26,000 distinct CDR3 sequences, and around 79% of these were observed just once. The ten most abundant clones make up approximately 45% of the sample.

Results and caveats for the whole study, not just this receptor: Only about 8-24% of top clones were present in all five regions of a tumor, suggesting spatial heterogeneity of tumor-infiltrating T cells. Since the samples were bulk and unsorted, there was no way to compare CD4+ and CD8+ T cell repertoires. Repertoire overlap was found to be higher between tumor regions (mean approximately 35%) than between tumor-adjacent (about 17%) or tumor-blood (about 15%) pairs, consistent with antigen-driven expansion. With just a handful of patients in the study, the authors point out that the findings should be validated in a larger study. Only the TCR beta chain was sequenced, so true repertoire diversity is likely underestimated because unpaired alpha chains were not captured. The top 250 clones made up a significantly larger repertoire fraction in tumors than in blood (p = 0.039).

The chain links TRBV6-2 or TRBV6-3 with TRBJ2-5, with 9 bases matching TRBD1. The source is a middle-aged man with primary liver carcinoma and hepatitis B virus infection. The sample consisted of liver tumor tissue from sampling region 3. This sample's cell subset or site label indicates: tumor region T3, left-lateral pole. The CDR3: CASCRDREETQYF. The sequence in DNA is TGTGCCAGCTGCCGGGACAGGGAAGAGACCCAATACTTC.